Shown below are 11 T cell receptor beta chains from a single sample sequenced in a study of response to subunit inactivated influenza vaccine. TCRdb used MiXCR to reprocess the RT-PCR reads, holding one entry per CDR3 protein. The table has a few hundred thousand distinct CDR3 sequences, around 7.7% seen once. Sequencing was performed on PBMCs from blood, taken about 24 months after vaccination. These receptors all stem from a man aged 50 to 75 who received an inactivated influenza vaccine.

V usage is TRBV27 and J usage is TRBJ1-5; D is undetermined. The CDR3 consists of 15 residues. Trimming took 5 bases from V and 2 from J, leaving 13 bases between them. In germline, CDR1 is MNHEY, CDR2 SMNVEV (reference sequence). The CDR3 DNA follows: TGTGCCAGCAGTCCCCTGGATTGGGGCAATCAGCCCCAGCATTTT. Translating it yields CASSPLDWGNQPQHF.

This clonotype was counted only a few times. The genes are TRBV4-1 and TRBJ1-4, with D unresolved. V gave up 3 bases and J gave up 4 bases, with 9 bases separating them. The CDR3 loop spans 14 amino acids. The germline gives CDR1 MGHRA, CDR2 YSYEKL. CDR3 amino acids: CASSQVGGNEKLFF. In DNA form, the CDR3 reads TGCGCCAGCAGCCAGGTCGGCGGTAATGAAAAACTGTTTTTT.

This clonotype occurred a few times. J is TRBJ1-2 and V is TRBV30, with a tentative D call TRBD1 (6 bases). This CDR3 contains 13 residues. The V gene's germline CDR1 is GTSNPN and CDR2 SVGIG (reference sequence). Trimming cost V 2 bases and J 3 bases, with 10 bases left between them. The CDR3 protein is CAWSLRTDYGYTF. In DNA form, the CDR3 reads TGTGCCTGGAGTCTAAGGACAGACTATGGCTACACCTTC.

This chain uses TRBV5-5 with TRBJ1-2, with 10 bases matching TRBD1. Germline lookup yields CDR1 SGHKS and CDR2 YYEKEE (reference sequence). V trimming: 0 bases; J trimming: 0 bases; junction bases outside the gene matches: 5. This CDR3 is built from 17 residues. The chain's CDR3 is CASSLVGTGASNYGYTF. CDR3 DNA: TGTGCCAGCAGCTTGGTAGGGACAGGGGCTTCTAACTATGGCTACACCTTC.

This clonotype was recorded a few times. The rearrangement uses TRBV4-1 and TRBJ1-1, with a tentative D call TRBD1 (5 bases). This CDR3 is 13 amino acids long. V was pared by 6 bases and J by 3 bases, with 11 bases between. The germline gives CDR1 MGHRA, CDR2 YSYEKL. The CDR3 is CASRWGEDTEAFF. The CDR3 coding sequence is TGCGCCAGCAGGTGGGGGGAGGACACTGAAGCTTTCTTT.

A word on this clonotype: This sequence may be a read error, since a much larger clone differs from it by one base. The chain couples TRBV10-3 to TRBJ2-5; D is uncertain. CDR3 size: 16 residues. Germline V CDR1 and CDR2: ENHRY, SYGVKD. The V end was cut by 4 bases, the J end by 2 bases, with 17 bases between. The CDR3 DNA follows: TGTGCCATCAGTGCTCGGCTAGTGGGAAAACAAGAGACCCAGTACTTC. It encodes CAISARLVGKQETQYF.

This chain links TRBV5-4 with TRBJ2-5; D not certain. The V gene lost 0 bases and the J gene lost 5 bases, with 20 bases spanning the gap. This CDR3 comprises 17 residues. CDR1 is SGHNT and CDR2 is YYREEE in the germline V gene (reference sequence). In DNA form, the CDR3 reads TGTGCCAGCAGCTTGGGTGGTGGCAACGGCCTCTCGGAGACCCAGTACTTC. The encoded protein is CASSLGGGNGLSETQYF.

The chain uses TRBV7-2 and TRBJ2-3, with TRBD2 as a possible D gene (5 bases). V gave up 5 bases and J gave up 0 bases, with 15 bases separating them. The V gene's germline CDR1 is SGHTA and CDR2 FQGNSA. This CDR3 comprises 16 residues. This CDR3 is CASSTNGGPSTDTQYF. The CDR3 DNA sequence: TGTGCCAGCAGCACGAACGGCGGGCCTAGCACAGATACGCAGTATTTT.

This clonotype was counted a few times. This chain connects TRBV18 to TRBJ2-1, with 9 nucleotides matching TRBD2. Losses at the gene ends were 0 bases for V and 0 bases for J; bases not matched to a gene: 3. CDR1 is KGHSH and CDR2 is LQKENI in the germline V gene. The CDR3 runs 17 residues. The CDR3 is CASSPPTSGSSYNEQFF. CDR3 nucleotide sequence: TGTGCCAGCTCACCACCGACTAGCGGCAGCTCCTACAATGAGCAGTTCTTC. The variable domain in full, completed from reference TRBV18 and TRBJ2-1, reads NAGVMQNPRHLVRRRGQEARLRCSPMKGHSHVYWYRQLPEEGLKFMVYLQKENIIDESGMPKERFSAEFPKEGPSILRIQQVVRGDSAAYFCASSPPTSGSSYNEQFFGPGTRLTVL.

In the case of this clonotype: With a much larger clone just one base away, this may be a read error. This CDR3 is CACSKGQTQYF. As DNA, the CDR3 is TGTGCCTGCAGCAAAGGACAGACCCAGTACTTC. This chain links TRBV21-1 with TRBJ2-5. TRBV21-1 is marked as a pseudogene. The CDR3 runs to 11 residues.

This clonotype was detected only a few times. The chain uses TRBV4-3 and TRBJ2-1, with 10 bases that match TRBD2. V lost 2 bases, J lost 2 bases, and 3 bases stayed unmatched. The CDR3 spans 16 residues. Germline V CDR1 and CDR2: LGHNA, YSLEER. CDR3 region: CASSQQSGGAYNEQFF. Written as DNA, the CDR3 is TGCGCCAGCAGCCAACAAAGCGGGGGGGCCTACAATGAGCAGTTCTTC.